This passage covers 22 T cell receptor beta chains from one sample sequenced in a study of blood T cell repertoires in COVID-19. Produced via immunoSEQ multiplex PCR; TCRdb's table is partial and in-frame only. This sample carries around 200,000 clones, less than 90% of them seen once, and the ten largest clones take more than 12%. Source material: peripheral blood. The source is a woman in her sixties or seventies with COVID-19, enrolled during active disease.

This chain connects TRBV19 to TRBJ1-5, with 8 positions matching TRBD1. The V segment lost 8 bases and the J segment 5 bases; nucleotides outside the gene matches: 2. CDR3 length equals 12 residues. Germline CDR1 reads LNHDA; CDR2 reads SQIVND (reference sequence). Here the CDR3 DNA reads TGTGCCAGTGGACAGGGATATCAGCCCCAGCATTTT. It is translated as CASGQGYQPQHF.

The rearrangement links TRBV2 to TRBJ1-2; D not resolved. The CDR3 sequence is 14 residues long. Germline assignment: CDR1 SNHLY and CDR2 FYNNEI. V lost 6 bases and J 4 bases, leaving 15 bases between the germline ends. The CDR3 loop is CASSQRTPSYGYTF. The CDR3 nucleotides read TGTGCCAGCAGCCAGAGAACCCCTAGCTATGGCTACACCTTC.

CDR3 amino acids: CASSGLGRNTEAFF. The CDR3 DNA follows: TGTGCCAGCAGTGGCCTAGGGAGGAACACTGAAGCTTTCTTT. The genes are TRBV2 and TRBJ1-1; the D is unclear. This CDR3 has 14 residues. Germline-derived CDR1 and CDR2 are SNHLY and FYNNEI. V was pared by 4 bases and J by 1 base, with 10 bases between.

This chain uses TRBV18 with TRBJ2-3; 10 bases match TRBD2. The germline CDR1 and CDR2 sequences are KGHSH and LQKENI. V shed 1 base and J 2 bases; nucleotides not matched to a gene: 3. The CDR3 has 16 amino acids. CDR3 in amino acids: CASSPRLAGVTDTQYF. For the CDR3, the DNA is TGTGCCAGCTCACCACGCCTAGCGGGGGTCACAGATACGCAGTATTTT. The variable domain in full, with the rest retrieved from reference TRBV18 and TRBJ2-3, is NAGVMQNPRHLVRRRGQEARLRCSPMKGHSHVYWYRQLPEEGLKFMVYLQKENIIDESGMPKERFSAEFPKEGPSILRIQQVVRGDSAAYFCASSPRLAGVTDTQYFGPGTRLTVL.

This chain links TRBV5-4 with TRBJ2-5; no reliable D call. Germline CDR1 and CDR2: SGHNT and YYREEE (reference sequence). CDR3 length: 14 residues. V gave up 4 bases and J gave up 4 bases, with 14 bases separating them. This CDR3 reads CASSRLQELETQYF. Written as DNA, the CDR3 is TGTGCCAGCAGCAGACTCCAAGAGTTAGAGACCCAGTACTTC.

The chain employs TRBV2 and TRBJ1-2; D is perhaps TRBD1 (5 bases). CDR1 and CDR2 from the germline V gene are SNHLY and FYNNEI. This CDR3 spans 14 amino acids. The V end lost 7 bases, the J end lost 4 bases, and 16 bases lay between the germline ends. This CDR3 reads CASTDGTAAYGYTF. CDR3 coding DNA: TGTGCCAGCACCGACGGGACTGCCGCCTATGGCTACACCTTC.

J is TRBJ1-2 and V is TRBV29-1; 10 bases line up with TRBD1. Germline V lookup: CDR1 SQVTM, CDR2 ANQGSEA. CDR3 length: 12 residues. V trimming: 6 bases; J trimming: 8 bases; junction bases outside the gene matches: 6. The CDR3 DNA follows: TGCAGCGTACCGGGACAGGGGAGGGGCTACACCTTC. Its translation is CSVPGQGRGYTF. The whole variable domain, remainder taken from reference TRBV29-1 and TRBJ1-2, is SAVISQKPSRDICQRGTSLTIQCQVDSQVTMMFWYRQQPGQSLTLIATANQGSEATYESGFVIDKFPISRPNLTFSTLTVSNMSPEDSSIYLCSVPGQGRGYTFGSGTRLTVV.

The J gene is TRBJ1-5, the V gene TRBV6-1; TRBD1 aligns across 9 bases. Germline CDR1 is MNHNS and CDR2 is SASEGT. This CDR3 is built from 16 residues. V lost 2 bases to trimming and J lost 3 bases; unmatched junction nucleotides: 5. The CDR3: CASSEWTGDPNQPQHF. In DNA form, the CDR3 reads TGTGCCAGCAGTGAATGGACAGGGGACCCCAATCAGCCCCAGCATTTT.

This chain connects TRBV9 to TRBJ1-5; D not resolved. With 0 bases removed from V and 4 bases from J, the gap between germline ends came to 8 bases. The CDR3 has 14 amino acids. Germline loops: CDR1 SGDLS, CDR2 YYNGEE. The CDR3 region has the DNA TGTGCCAGCAGCGTAGGGTCGGGGAATCAGCCCCAGCATTTT. Translated: CASSVGSGNQPQHF.

The chain uses TRBV19 and TRBJ1-4; D remains unclear. V gave up 3 bases and J gave up 7 bases, with 12 bases separating them. The CDR3 contains 14 residues. CDR1 and CDR2 from the germline V gene are LNHDA and SQIVND (reference sequence). CDR3 bases: TGTGCCAGTAGTATCCGGGGAGACGGTGAAAAACTGTTTTTT. Its protein is CASSIRGDGEKLFF.

The CDR3, as DNA: TGCAGCGTTGAAGGAAGGCTGACAGGGAATGAGCAGTTCTTC. This translates into CSVEGRLTGNEQFF. The chain links TRBV29-1 to TRBJ2-1; 7 bases agree with TRBD1. The CDR3 covers 14 residues. Germline V CDR1 and CDR2: SQVTM, ANQGSEA. J was trimmed by 7 bases and V by 1 base; bases with no gene match: 7.

In the case of this clone: This sample includes further DNA sequences coding for the same CDR3. V usage is TRBV15 and J usage is TRBJ1-5, with 7 bases fitting TRBD1. Germline CDR1 reads LNHNV; CDR2 reads YYDKDF (reference sequence). V shed 5 bases and J 2 bases; nucleotides not matched to a gene: 9. There are 16 residues in the CDR3. CDR3 amino acids: CATSLVTGSRNQPQHF. The CDR3 coding sequence is TGTGCCACCAGCTTAGTGACAGGGTCGCGCAATCAGCCCCAGCATTTT.

V and J are TRBV5-1 and TRBJ2-1; weak D call: TRBD2 (5 bases). The CDR3 contains 15 residues. Trimming left V 2 bases short and J 9 bases short, with 18 bases between. Per the germline V gene, CDR1 is SGHRS and CDR2 is YFSETQ. In nucleotides, the CDR3 is TGCGCCAGCAGCTTCTCCGGGGAAAAGATGAGTGAGCAGTTCTTC. It specifies CASSFSGEKMSEQFF.

The chain carries TRBV5-1 and TRBJ2-5; D is possibly TRBD1 (7 bases). The CDR3 has 13 amino acids. V was cut by 0 bases and J by 5 bases, with 8 bases left in between. Germline assignment: CDR1 SGHRS and CDR2 YFSETQ. The CDR3: CASSLAGGETQYF. The DNA for the CDR3 is TGCGCCAGCAGCTTGGCAGGGGGGGAGACCCAGTACTTC.

In the case of this clone: This sample includes further DNA sequences coding for the same CDR3. The rearrangement joins TRBV7-2 to TRBJ2-3, with a possible D match to TRBD2 (5 bases). This CDR3 is built from 16 residues. From germline, CDR1 is SGHTA and CDR2 FQGNSA. V lost 1 base, J lost 0 bases, and 11 bases lay in between. The CDR3 DNA reads as TGTGCCAGCAGCTTAGTTGGCGGGCCTAGCACAGATACGCAGTATTTT. Its translation: CASSLVGGPSTDTQYF.

V and J are TRBV28 and TRBJ1-4; 7 bases fit TRBD1. The length of the CDR3 is 16 residues. J gave up 6 bases and V 5 bases, and 12 bases lay outside the gene matches. Per the germline V gene, CDR1 is MDHEN and CDR2 is SYDVKM. CDR3 sequence: CASSPMTGPGDEKLFF. In nucleotides, the CDR3 is TGTGCCAGCAGTCCAATGACAGGGCCAGGAGATGAAAAACTGTTTTTT.

The chain links TRBV19 to TRBJ2-3, with a possible D match to TRBD1 (6 bases). The CDR3 covers 13 residues. Germline V gives CDR1 LNHDA, CDR2 SQIVND (reference sequence). V lost 4 bases to trimming and J lost 5 bases, with 10 bases between them. The CDR3, as DNA: TGTGCCAGTAGTAACAGGGATATAGATACGCAGTATTTT. It translates to CASSNRDIDTQYF. Filled out from reference TRBV19 and TRBJ2-3, the complete variable domain reads DGGITQSPKYLFRKEGQNVTLSCEQNLNHDAMYWYRQDPGQGLRLIYYSQIVNDFQKGDIAEGYSVSREKKESFPLTVTSAQKNPTAFYLCASSNRDIDTQYFGPGTRLTVL.

The gene calls are TRBV18 and TRBJ2-3, with a possible D match to TRBD1 (6 bases). CDR1 is KGHSH and CDR2 is LQKENI in the germline V gene. V was trimmed by 2 bases and J by 0 bases, leaving 6 bases between them. The CDR3 sequence is 14 residues long. CDR3 nucleotide sequence: TGTGCCAGCTCACCAAGGGGGAGCACAGATACGCAGTATTTT. This codes for CASSPRGSTDTQYF.

This clone came up a few times. This chain connects TRBV5-1 to TRBJ1-1, with D perhaps TRBD1 (5 bases). From germline, CDR1 is SGHRS and CDR2 YFSETQ. V gave up 4 bases and J gave up 1 base, with 17 bases separating them. The CDR3 has 16 amino acids. CDR3 in DNA: TGCGCCAGCAGCCCCCCGGGGGGTCGGAGGAACACTGAAGCTTTCTTT. It encodes CASSPPGGRRNTEAFF. The variable domain in full, with the rest retrieved from reference TRBV5-1 and TRBJ1-1, is KAGVTQTPRYLIKTRGQQVTLSCSPISGHRSVSWYQQTPGQGLQFLFEYFSETQRNKGNFPGRFSGRQFSNSRSEMNVSTLELGDSALYLCASSPPGGRRNTEAFFGQGTRLTVV.

This sequence joins TRBV28 and TRBJ2-1; 13 nucleotides align to TRBD2. CDR1 and CDR2 from the germline V gene are MDHEN and SYDVKM. The CDR3 contains 15 residues. V was clipped by 3 bases and J by 6 bases; unmatched bases: 2. The CDR3 loop is CASSLGLAGSNEQFF. The DNA for the CDR3 is TGTGCCAGCAGTTTGGGACTAGCGGGGTCCAATGAGCAGTTCTTC.

V usage is TRBV12-3 or TRBV12-4 and J usage is TRBJ1-1; no clear D. Trimming took off 6 bases at V and 3 bases at J, with 11 bases between the two ends. The CDR3 contains 13 residues. The CDR3 DNA reads TGTGCCAGCAGCTATACTCGGGACACTGAAGCTTTCTTT. Translation gives CASSYTRDTEAFF.

The J gene is TRBJ2-3, the V gene TRBV5-4; a weak D match, TRBD1 (6 bases). The CDR3 length is 15 residues. Trimming stripped 5 bases from V and 3 bases from J, with 16 bases between. Germline assignment: CDR1 SGHNT and CDR2 YYREEE (reference sequence). CDR3: CASSRRGEETDTQYF. For the CDR3, the DNA is TGTGCCAGCAGTCGCAGGGGAGAGGAAACAGATACGCAGTATTTT.